The 15 T cell receptor beta chains below all came from one sample that was sequenced in a study of cytomegalovirus exposure and HLA in healthy donors. Primers included in the PCR were 60 Vbeta and 13 Jbeta primers. Profiling relied on immunoSEQ multiplex PCR, and the TCRdb table lists in-frame clones only, not all of them. Of 150,000 to 200,000 clones listed, roughly 87% are singletons. Material: PBMCs. These receptors were taken from a girl under 18 in good health and CMV-seropositive.

This sequence joins TRBV7-2 and TRBJ2-7; D gene uncertain. Trimming took 5 bases from V and 5 from J, leaving 10 bases between them. CDR3 length: 12 amino acids. Germline V gives CDR1 SGHTA, CDR2 FQGNSA. The CDR3 coding sequence is TGTGCCAGCAGCCCATATGGCAACGAGCAGTACTTC. Protein: CASSPYGNEQYF.

V usage is TRBV7-6 and J usage is TRBJ1-2; tentatively, D is TRBD1 (5 bases). The CDR3 length is 15 residues. Between the trimmed V and J ends, which lost 0 bases and 4 bases, there was a span of 12 bases. The germline gives CDR1 SGHVS, CDR2 FNYEAQ. CDR3 nucleotides: TGTGCCAGCAGCTTAGCTTCGGGGGTTCTCTATGGCTACACCTTC. Its translation is CASSLASGVLYGYTF. Full variable domain (rest looked up from reference TRBV7-6 and TRBJ1-2): GAGVSQSPRYKVTKRGQDVALRCDPISGHVSLYWYRQALGQGPEFLTYFNYEAQQDKSGLPNDRFSAERPEGSISTLTIQRTEQRDSAMYRCASSLASGVLYGYTFGSGTRLTVV.

Turning to this clone: A junction boundary mismatches the germline segment, possibly from a read error. The same CDR3 arises from other DNA sequences in this sample as well. This chain uses TRBV25-1 with TRBJ1-2; possibly TRBD1 for D (6 bases). This CDR3 has 13 residues. Per germline, CDR1 MGHDK and CDR2 SYGVNS. CDR3 nucleotide sequence: TGCGCCAGTCTCCGGGCAGGGGAGAGCGGCTACACCTTC. It is translated as CASLRAGESGYTF.

J is TRBJ2-1 and V is TRBV6-1; 10 bases are a match to TRBD2. The length of the CDR3 is 15 residues. CDR1 MNHNS and CDR2 SASEGT come from the germline V gene. V shed 1 base, J shed 4 bases, and the junction held 1 base outside the gene matches. CDR3 DNA sequence: TGTGCCAGCAGTGAAGTGACTAGCGGGTACAATGAGCAGTTCTTC. It specifies CASSEVTSGYNEQFF.

The chain carries TRBV27 and TRBJ1-1; TRBD1 matches 7 bases. CDR1 MNHEY and CDR2 SMNVEV come from the germline V gene (reference sequence). The length of the CDR3 is 12 residues. The junction had 3 bases not matched to a gene; V was cut back by 5 bases and J by 6 bases. The CDR3 nucleotides read TGTGCCAGCAGTAACAGGGGCGCTGAAGCTTTCTTT. The encoded protein is CASSNRGAEAFF.

The genes are TRBV9 and TRBJ2-5; D is perhaps TRBD1 (5 bases). The CDR3 spans 14 residues. Germline CDR1 and CDR2: SGDLS and YYNGEE. With 2 bases removed from V and 5 bases from J, the gap between germline ends came to 13 bases. The CDR3 spells CASSVSGRRETQYF. The CDR3, as DNA: TGTGCCAGCAGCGTCTCAGGGCGGCGGGAGACCCAGTACTTC.

This chain joins TRBV6-1 and TRBJ2-1; 8 bases map to TRBD1. Germline V gene sequence: CDR1 MNHNS, CDR2 SASEGT. The CDR3 runs 15 residues. With 8 bases clipped from V and 8 bases from J, the junction kept 14 bases outside the gene matches. In nucleotides, the CDR3 is TGTGCCAGCGGCCTTCGACAGGGGACGAGGGATGAGCAGTTCTTC. It is translated as CASGLRQGTRDEQFF.

V usage is TRBV6-6 and J usage is TRBJ1-1; a weak D match, TRBD1 (5 bases). V lost 7 bases and J 6 bases, leaving 18 bases between the germline ends. The CDR3 is made up of 14 amino acids. The germline CDR1 and CDR2 sequences are MNHNY and SVGAGI (reference sequence). CDR3 in amino acids: CASTVYADSAEAFF. In DNA form, the CDR3 reads TGTGCCAGCACCGTATACGCCGACAGCGCTGAAGCTTTCTTT.

J is TRBJ1-5 and V is TRBV7-2, with 7 nucleotides matching TRBD1. From germline, CDR1 is SGHTA and CDR2 FQGNSA. The CDR3 totals 14 residues. V dropped 4 bases and J dropped 5; count of bases not matched to a gene: 5. The CDR3 coding sequence is TGTGCCAGCAGCTCGCGACAGGGTTATCAGCCCCAGCATTTT. The encoded protein is CASSSRQGYQPQHF. Combining the CDR3 with reference TRBV7-2 and TRBJ1-5 gives the whole variable domain GAGVSQSPSNKVTEKGKDVELRCDPISGHTALYWYRQSLGQGLEFLIYFQGNSAPDKSGLPSDRFSAERTGGSVSTLTIQRTQQEDSAVYLCASSSRQGYQPQHFGDGTRLSIL.

This clone was observed a handful of times. The V and J genes are TRBV11-3 and TRBJ1-1; D is perhaps TRBD1 (6 bases). Germline V gives CDR1 SGHNT, CDR2 YENEEA. V was trimmed by 4 bases and J by 3 bases, leaving 15 bases between them. The CDR3 length is 15 residues. In nucleotides, the CDR3 is TGTGCCAGCAGCTCAAACAGGGACGGGGACACTGAAGCTTTCTTT. This codes for CASSSNRDGDTEAFF.

The V and J genes are TRBV7-9 and TRBJ2-3; D gene ambiguous. Trimming took off 1 base at V and 0 bases at J, with 2 bases between the two ends. The CDR3 runs 13 residues. Germline CDR1 SEHNR, CDR2 FQNEAQ (reference sequence). The DNA of the CDR3 is TGTGCCAGCAGCTTAGTAAGCACAGATACGCAGTATTTT. It specifies CASSLVSTDTQYF.

The rearrangement uses TRBV5-1 and TRBJ2-6, with a possible D match to TRBD1 (6 bases). The CDR3 has 19 residues. Per the germline V gene, CDR1 is SGHRS and CDR2 is YFSETQ. V shed 3 bases and J shed 0 bases, with 19 bases lying between them. The CDR3 protein is CASSSRTATIPSGANVLTF. As DNA, the CDR3 is TGCGCCAGCAGCTCAAGGACAGCTACCATTCCCTCTGGGGCCAACGTCCTGACTTTC.

The chain employs TRBV28 and TRBJ2-6, with a tentative D call TRBD1 (5 bases). CDR1 is MDHEN, CDR2 SYDVKM, per germline. CDR3 length: 13 residues. Trimming stripped 6 bases from V and 2 bases from J, with 5 bases between. The CDR3 protein is CASRDTGANVLTF. The CDR3 region has the DNA TGTGCCAGCAGGGACACTGGGGCCAACGTCCTGACTTTC.

CDR3 sequence: CAITAGSNYGYTF. In DNA, the CDR3 is TGTGCCATCACGGCCGGGTCAAACTATGGCTACACCTTC. This chain links TRBV10-3 with TRBJ1-2, with D uncertain. This CDR3 comprises 13 residues. Germline values: CDR1 ENHRY, CDR2 SYGVKD. Trimming cost V 7 bases and J 2 bases, with 11 bases left between them.

The genes are TRBV9 and TRBJ2-1; 8 bases align to TRBD2. Looked up from germline, CDR1 is SGDLS and CDR2 is YYNGEE. The V segment lost 0 bases and the J segment 5 bases; nucleotides outside the gene matches: 4. This CDR3 has 15 amino acids. The chain's CDR3 is CASSVAGGPHNEQFF. Here the CDR3 DNA reads TGTGCCAGCAGCGTAGCGGGAGGGCCCCACAATGAGCAGTTCTTC.